The next 2 T cell receptor beta chains were all read from a single sample in a study of cytomegalovirus exposure and HLA in healthy donors. PCR used 60 Vbeta primers and 13 Jbeta primers. Sequenced by immunoSEQ multiplex PCR; TCRdb stores in-frame clones only, minus some. Of 110,000 or so clones in the sample, about four fifths were seen once. Source material: PBMCs. These receptors all come from a woman aged 18-30 years in good health and CMV-seronegative.

The chain carries TRBV5-1 and TRBJ1-4; D unresolved. V lost 0 bases, J lost 5 bases, and 8 bases lay in between. The CDR3 has 14 amino acids. In germline, CDR1 is SGHRS, CDR2 YFSETQ. The CDR3 loop reads CASSLDSPNEKLFF. CDR3 coding DNA: TGCGCCAGCAGCTTGGACAGCCCGAATGAAAAACTGTTTTTT.

The chain is built from TRBV7-9 and TRBJ2-1, with 8 bases matching TRBD1. The germline gives CDR1 SEHNR, CDR2 FQNEAQ (reference sequence). There are 15 residues in the CDR3. V lost 5 bases to trimming and J lost 9 bases; unmatched junction nucleotides: 12. DNA for the CDR3: TGTGCCAGCAGCCCTACGGACAGGGAAAGAAGTGAGCAGTTCTTC. It yields the protein CASSPTDRERSEQFF.